This T cell receptor (beta chain) is drawn from a study of T cells in localized non-small cell lung cancer. This clone has a single count. What it binds is not known. Study findings and constraints: Of the tissues analyzed, uninvolved adjacent lung showed maximal T cell clonality, greater than tumor. Owing to sequencing of a solitary tumor region, heterogeneity cannot be discounted. Elevated blood T cell density was associated with longer overall survival. A median of around 57 clones ranked among the top 100 in tumor appeared in adjacent lung.

Germline CDR1 is LNHDA and CDR2 is SQIVND (reference sequence). This CDR3 spans 18 amino acids. V shed 5 bases, J shed 4 bases, and the junction held 10 bases outside the gene matches. Produced via immunoSEQ multiplex PCR; TCRdb's table is partial and in-frame only. The sample yields some 49,000 clones, 81% seen once. The chain uses TRBV19 and TRBJ2-2, with 13 nucleotides matching TRBD2. The sample was peripheral blood mononuclear cells, taken before any cancer treatment. The sequence came from a man between 40 and 70 years old with stage III lung adenocarcinoma. The CDR3 coding sequence is TGTGCCAGTAGTTACCGGACTAGCGGGGGAAAGGGCACCGGGGAGCTGTTTTTT. Its translation is CASSYRTSGGKGTGELFF. Full variable domain (rest looked up from reference TRBV19 and TRBJ2-2): DGGITQSPKYLFRKEGQNVTLSCEQNLNHDAMYWYRQDPGQGLRLIYYSQIVNDFQKGDIAEGYSVSREKKESFPLTVTSAQKNPTAFYLCASSYRTSGGKGTGELFFGEGSRLTVL.